The sample holds a few counts of the clone carrying this T cell receptor beta chain. This sample is part of a study of blood T cell repertoires in COVID-19. Clinical histories supplied by participants themselves formed the basis of cohort assignment. The method was immunoSEQ multiplex PCR; TCRdb's version includes in-frame clones alone and lacks a portion of them. The sample yields roughly 180,000 clones, roughly 80% seen once. The receptor was isolated from a woman in her thirties or forties with acute COVID-19. Material: PBMCs or T cells enriched from blood (not recorded which).

CDR3 loop: CASSLVAMNTEAFF. The CDR3, as DNA: TGTGCCAGCAGCTTAGTGGCCATGAACACTGAAGCTTTCTTT. The V and J genes are TRBV7-2 and TRBJ1-1; D uncertain. The CDR3 is 14 residues long. Germline V gene sequence: CDR1 SGHTA, CDR2 FQGNSA. The germline V and J ends were trimmed by 1 base and 0 bases, with 6 bases remaining between them.